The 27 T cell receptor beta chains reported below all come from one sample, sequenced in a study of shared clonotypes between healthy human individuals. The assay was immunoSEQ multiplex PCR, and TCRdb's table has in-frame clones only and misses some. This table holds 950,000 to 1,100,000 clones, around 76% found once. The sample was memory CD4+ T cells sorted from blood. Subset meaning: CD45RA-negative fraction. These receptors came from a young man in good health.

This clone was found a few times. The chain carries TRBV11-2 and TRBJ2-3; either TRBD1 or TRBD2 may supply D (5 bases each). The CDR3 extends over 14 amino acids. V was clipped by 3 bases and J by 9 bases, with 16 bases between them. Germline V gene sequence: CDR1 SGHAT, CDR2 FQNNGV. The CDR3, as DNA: TGTGCCAGCAGCTTTGATCAGGGTACGGGGACGCAGTATTTT. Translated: CASSFDQGTGTQYF.

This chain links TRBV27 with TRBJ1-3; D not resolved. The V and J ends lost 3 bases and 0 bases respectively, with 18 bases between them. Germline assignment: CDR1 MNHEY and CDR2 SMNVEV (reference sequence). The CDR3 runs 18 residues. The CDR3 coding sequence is TGTGCCAGCAGTTTGGCCATCCACGGCTCCGACTCTGGAAACACCATATATTTT. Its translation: CASSLAIHGSDSGNTIYF.

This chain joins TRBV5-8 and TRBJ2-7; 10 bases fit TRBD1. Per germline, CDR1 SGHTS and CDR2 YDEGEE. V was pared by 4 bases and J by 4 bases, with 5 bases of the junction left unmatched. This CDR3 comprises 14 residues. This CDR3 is CASSRRDRGYEQYF. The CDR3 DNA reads TGTGCCAGCAGCCGCCGGGACAGGGGTTACGAGCAGTACTTC. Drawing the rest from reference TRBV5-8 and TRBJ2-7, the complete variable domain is EAGVTQSPTHLIKTRGQQATLRCSPISGHTSVYWYQQALGLGLQFLLWYDEGEERNRGNFPPRFSGRQFPNYSSELNVNALELEDSALYLCASSRRDRGYEQYFGPGTRLTVT.

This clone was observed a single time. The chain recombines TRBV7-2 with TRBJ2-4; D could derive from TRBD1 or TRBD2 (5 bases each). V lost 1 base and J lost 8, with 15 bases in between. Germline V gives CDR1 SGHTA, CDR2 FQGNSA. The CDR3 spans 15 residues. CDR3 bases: TGTGCCAGCAGCTTAGTTGGGGGAGTAGTCCACATTCAGTACTTC. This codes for CASSLVGGVVHIQYF.

Here the CDR3 DNA reads TGTGCCACTACCGGGACAGGGACGGCTGTCTCTGGAAACACCATATATTTT. It codes for CATTGTGTAVSGNTIYF. The V call is TRBV10-3, the J call TRBJ1-3, with TRBD1 identical over 9 bases. V lost 10 bases to trimming and J lost 0 bases; unmatched junction nucleotides: 13. Per germline, CDR1 ENHRY and CDR2 SYGVKD. The CDR3 covers 17 residues.

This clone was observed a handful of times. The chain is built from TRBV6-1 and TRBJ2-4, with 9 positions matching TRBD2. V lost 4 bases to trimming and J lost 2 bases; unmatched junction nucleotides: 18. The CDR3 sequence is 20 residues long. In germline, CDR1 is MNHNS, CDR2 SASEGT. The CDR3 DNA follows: TGTGCCAGCAGTGGGGGGCGCGGGACTAGCATCGATCTGACCAAAAACATTCAGTACTTC. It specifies CASSGGRGTSIDLTKNIQYF.

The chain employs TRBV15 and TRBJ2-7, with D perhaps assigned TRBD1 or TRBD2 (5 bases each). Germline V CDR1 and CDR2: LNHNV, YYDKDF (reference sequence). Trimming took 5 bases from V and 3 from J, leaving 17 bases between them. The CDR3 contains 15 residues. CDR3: CATSGGRGSHYEQYF. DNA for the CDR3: TGTGCCACCAGCGGGGGTCGGGGCAGCCACTACGAGCAGTACTTC.

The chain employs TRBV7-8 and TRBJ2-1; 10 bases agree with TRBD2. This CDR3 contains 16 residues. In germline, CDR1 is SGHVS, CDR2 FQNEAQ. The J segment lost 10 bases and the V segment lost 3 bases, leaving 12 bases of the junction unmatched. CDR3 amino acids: CASSFGSQAGGQEQFF. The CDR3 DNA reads TGTGCCAGCAGCTTTGGCTCCCAAGCGGGGGGGCAGGAGCAGTTCTTC. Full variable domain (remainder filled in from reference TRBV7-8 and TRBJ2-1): GAGVSQSPRYKVAKRGQDVALRCDPISGHVSLFWYQQALGQGPEFLTYFQNEAQLDKSGLPSDRFFAERPEGSVSTLKIQRTQQEDSAVYLCASSFGSQAGGQEQFFGPGTRLTVL.

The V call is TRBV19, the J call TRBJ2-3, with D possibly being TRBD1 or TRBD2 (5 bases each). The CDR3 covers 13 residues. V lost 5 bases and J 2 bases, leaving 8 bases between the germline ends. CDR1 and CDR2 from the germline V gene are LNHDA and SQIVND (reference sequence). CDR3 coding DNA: TGTGCCAGTAGTTTCGGGACCACAGATACGCAGTATTTT. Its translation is CASSFGTTDTQYF.

The CDR3 reads CASSLSRERGNYGYTF. As DNA, the CDR3 is TGCGCCAGCAGCTTGAGCAGGGAGAGGGGCAACTATGGCTACACCTTC. This chain joins TRBV5-1 and TRBJ1-2, with D possibly TRBD1 on 5 matching bases. Trimming left V 1 base short and J 2 bases short, with 15 bases between. The V gene's germline CDR1 is SGHRS and CDR2 YFSETQ. The CDR3 runs 16 residues.

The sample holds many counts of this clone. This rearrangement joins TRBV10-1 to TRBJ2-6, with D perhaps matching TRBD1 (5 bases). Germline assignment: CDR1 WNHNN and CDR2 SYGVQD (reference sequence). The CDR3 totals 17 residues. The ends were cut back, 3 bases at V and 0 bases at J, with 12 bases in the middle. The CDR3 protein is CASSDGRDGSGANVLTF. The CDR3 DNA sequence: TGCGCCAGCAGTGACGGCAGGGATGGCTCTGGGGCCAACGTCCTGACTTTC.

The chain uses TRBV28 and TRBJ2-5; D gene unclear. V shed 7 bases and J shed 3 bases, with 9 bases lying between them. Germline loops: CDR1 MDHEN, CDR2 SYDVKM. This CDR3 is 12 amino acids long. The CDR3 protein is CASTGNKETQYF. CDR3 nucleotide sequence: TGTGCCAGCACAGGAAACAAAGAGACCCAGTACTTC.

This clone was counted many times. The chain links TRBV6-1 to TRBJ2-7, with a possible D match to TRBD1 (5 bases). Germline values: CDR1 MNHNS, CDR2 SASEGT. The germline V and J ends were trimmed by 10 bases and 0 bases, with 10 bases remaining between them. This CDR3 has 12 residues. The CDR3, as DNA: TGTGCCACCCGACAGAGCTCCTACGAGCAGTACTTC. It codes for CATRQSSYEQYF.

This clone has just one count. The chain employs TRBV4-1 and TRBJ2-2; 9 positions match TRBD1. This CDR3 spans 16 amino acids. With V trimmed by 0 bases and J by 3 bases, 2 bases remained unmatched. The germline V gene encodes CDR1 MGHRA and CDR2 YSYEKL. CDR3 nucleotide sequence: TGCGCCAGCAGCCAAGATACAGGGGGCCACACCGGGGAGCTGTTTTTT. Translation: CASSQDTGGHTGELFF.

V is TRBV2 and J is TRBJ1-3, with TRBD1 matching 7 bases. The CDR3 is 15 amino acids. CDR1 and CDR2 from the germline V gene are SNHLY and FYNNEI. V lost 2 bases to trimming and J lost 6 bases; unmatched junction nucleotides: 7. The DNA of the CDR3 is TGTGCCAGCAGTGAATGGTGGGGGACAGCAAACACCATATATTTT. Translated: CASSEWWGTANTIYF.

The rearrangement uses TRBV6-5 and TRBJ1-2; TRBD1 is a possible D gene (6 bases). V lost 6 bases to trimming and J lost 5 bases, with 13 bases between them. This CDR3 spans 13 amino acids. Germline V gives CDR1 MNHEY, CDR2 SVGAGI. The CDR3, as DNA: TGTGCCAGCAGCCCGACAGGTTTTTATGGCTACACCTTC. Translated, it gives CASSPTGFYGYTF.

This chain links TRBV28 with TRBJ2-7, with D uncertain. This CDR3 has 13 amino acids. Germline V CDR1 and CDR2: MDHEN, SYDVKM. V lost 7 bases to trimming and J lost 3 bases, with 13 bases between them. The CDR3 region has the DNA TGTGCCAGCAAGGATTACTCTCTCTACGAGCAGTACTTC. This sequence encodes CASKDYSLYEQYF.

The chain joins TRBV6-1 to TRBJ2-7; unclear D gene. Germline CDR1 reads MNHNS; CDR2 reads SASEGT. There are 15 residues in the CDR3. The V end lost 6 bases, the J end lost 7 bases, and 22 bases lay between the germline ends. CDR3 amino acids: CASRPNTVLSREQYF. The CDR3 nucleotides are TGTGCCAGCAGACCCAATACAGTATTGTCACGAGAGCAGTACTTC.

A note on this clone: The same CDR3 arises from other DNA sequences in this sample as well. The CDR3 coding sequence is TGTGCCAGCAGCGTAGGGCAGGGGGCCTACGAGCAGTACTTC. Translated, it gives CASSVGQGAYEQYF. This sequence joins TRBV9 and TRBJ2-7, with 7 bases identical to TRBD1. V shed 0 bases, J shed 2 bases, and the junction held 2 bases outside the gene matches. Germline CDR1 is SGDLS and CDR2 is YYNGEE. This CDR3 has 14 amino acids.

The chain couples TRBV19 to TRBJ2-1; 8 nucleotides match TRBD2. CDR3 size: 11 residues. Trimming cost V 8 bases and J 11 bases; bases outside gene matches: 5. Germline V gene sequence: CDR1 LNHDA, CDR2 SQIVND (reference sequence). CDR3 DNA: TGTGCCAGTTATAGCGGGGTTAAGCAGTTCTTC. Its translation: CASYSGVKQFF.

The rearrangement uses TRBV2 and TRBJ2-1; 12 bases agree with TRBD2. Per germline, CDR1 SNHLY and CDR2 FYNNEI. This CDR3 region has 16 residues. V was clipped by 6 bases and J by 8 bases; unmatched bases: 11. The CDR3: CASRGSLAGGPHEQFF. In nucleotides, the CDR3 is TGTGCCAGCAGGGGATCGCTAGCGGGGGGGCCCCATGAGCAGTTCTTC.

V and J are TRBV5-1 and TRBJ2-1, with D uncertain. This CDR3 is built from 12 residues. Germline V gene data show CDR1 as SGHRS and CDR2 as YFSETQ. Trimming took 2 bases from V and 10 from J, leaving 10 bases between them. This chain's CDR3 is CASSLPSEEQFF. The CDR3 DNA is TGCGCCAGCAGCTTACCTTCGGAGGAGCAGTTCTTC.

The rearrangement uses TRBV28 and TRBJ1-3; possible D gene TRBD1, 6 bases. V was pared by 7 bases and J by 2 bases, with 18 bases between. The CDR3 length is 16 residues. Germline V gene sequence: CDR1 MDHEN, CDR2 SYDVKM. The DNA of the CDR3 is TGTGCCAGCATTCTAGGAACAGGGTATGCTGGAAACACCATATATTTT. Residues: CASILGTGYAGNTIYF.

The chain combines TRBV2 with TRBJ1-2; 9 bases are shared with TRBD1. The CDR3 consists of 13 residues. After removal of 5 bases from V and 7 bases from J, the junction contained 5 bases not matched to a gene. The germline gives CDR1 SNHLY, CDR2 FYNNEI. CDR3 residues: CASSIGTGSGYTF. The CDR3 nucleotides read TGTGCCAGCAGTATAGGGACAGGGAGTGGCTACACCTTC. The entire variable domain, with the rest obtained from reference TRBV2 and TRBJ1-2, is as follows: EPEVTQTPSHQVTQMGQEVILRCVPISNHLYFYWYRQILGQKVEFLVSFYNNEISEKSEIFDDQFSVERPDGSNFTLKIRSTKLEDSAMYFCASSIGTGSGYTFGSGTRLTVV.

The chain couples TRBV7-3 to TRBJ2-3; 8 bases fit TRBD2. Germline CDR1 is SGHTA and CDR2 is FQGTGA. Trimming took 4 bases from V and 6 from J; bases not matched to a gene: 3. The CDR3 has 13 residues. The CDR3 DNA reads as TGTGCCAGCAGCTACGGGGGGGCGGATACGCAGTATTTT. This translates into CASSYGGADTQYF.

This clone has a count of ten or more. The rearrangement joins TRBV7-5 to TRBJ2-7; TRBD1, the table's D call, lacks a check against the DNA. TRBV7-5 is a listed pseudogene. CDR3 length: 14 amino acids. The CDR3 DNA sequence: TGTGCCAGAAGCTTAATCAGTTTCTCCTACGAGCAGTACTTC. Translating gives CARSLISFSYEQYF.

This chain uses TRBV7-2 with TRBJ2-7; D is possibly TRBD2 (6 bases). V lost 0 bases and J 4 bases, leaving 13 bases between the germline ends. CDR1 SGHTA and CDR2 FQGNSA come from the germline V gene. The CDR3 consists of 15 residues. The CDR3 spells CASSLAPGLMYEQYF. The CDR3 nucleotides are TGTGCCAGCAGCTTAGCGCCGGGACTCATGTACGAGCAGTACTTC.